The rows below give T cell receptor beta chains drawn from one sample of a study of blood T cell repertoires in COVID-19. The data were produced by immunoSEQ multiplex PCR, yet TCRdb's version contains in-frame clones alone and is incomplete. The sample holds roughly 70,000 clones, 80% to 95% seen once. Sequenced sample: peripheral blood. These receptors were obtained from a man over 45 with COVID-19, enrolled during active disease. Each CDR3 is given with its conserved first and last residue. The D gene is left open where the match is weak. Size tells how often a clone was seen (once, few, many) or the class of an expanded clone, and some rows leave it out.

j_call | d_call | clone_size | v_call | cdr3_aa | cdr3_nt
TRBJ2-3 | TRBD2 | NA | TRBV5-1 | CASSLRGSGRSPDTQYF | TGCGCCAGCAGCTTGAGGGGGAGCGGGAGGTCCCCAGATACGCAGTATTTT
TRBJ2-7 | NA | NA | TRBV19 | CASSYSSPNEQYF | TGTGCCAGTAGTTACTCTAGCCCCAACGAGCAGTACTTC
TRBJ2-3 | TRBD2 | NA | TRBV5-1 | CASSSLAGVGTDTQYF | TGCGCCAGCAGCTCCCTAGCGGGAGTGGGGACAGATACGCAGTATTTT
TRBJ1-2 | NA | NA | TRBV5-5 | CASSLWGGGPIGYTF | TGTGCCAGCAGCCTGTGGGGGGGAGGCCCTATTGGCTACACCTTC
TRBJ1-1 | NA | NA | TRBV12-3/TRBV12-4 | CASSFLQGAEAFF | TGTGCCAGCAGTTTTCTCCAGGGCGCTGAAGCTTTCTTT
TRBJ2-2 | NA | NA | TRBV28 | CASRTDGNTGELFF | TGTGCCAGCAGGACTGACGGGAACACCGGGGAGCTGTTTTTT
TRBJ1-1 | NA | NA | TRBV3-1/TRBV3-2 | CASSHDSRNTEAFF | TGTGCCAGCAGCCATGACAGCCGGAACACTGAAGCTTTCTTT
TRBJ2-7 | TRBD1 | NA | TRBV5-1 | CASSLAPGQGPYEQYF | TGCGCCAGCAGCTTGGCCCCGGGACAGGGACCCTACGAGCAGTACTTC
TRBJ2-3 | NA | NA | TRBV10-3 | CAISESETDISTDTQYF | TGTGCCATCAGTGAGTCCGAGACAGATATTAGCACAGATACGCAGTATTTT
TRBJ1-5 | NA | few | TRBV10-3 | CAISANNQPQHF | TGTGCCATCAGCGCGAACAATCAGCCCCAGCATTTT
TRBJ2-1 | NA | NA | TRBV1 | CTSSQGLAGGNEQFF | TGCACCAGCAGCCAAGGACTAGCGGGAGGTAATGAGCAGTTCTTC
TRBJ2-3 | TRBD2 | NA | TRBV27 | CASWRAGYSGRETDTQYF | TGTGCCAGCTGGAGGGCAGGGTACAGCGGGAGGGAAACAGATACGCAGTATTTT
TRBJ2-7 | NA | NA | TRBV7-9 | CASSPDRGTYEQYF | TGTGCCAGCAGCCCCGATAGGGGGACCTACGAGCAGTACTTC
TRBJ2-7 | TRBD2 | NA | TRBV7-2 | CASTLTSGSIYEQYF | TGTGCCAGCACCCTGACTAGCGGGAGTATTTACGAGCAGTACTTC
TRBJ2-3 | TRBD2 | NA | TRBV27 | CASSFEAGGVGDTQYF | TGTGCCAGCAGTTTTGAGGCGGGAGGGGTGGGAGATACGCAGTATTTT